This T cell receptor (beta chain) was obtained from a study of ipilimumab plus nivolumab after autologous stem cell transplantation. Study-level findings and limits: TCR repertoire, Treg phenotype and gut microbiota reportedly support more study of this approach.

Through week 26, nivolumab 3 mg/kg IV was given weeks 1, 4, 7, 10, then biweekly. From germline, CDR1 is SGHTA and CDR2 FQGNSA. Trimming took 5 bases from V and 7 from J, leaving 17 bases between them. This CDR3 is built from 14 residues. Libraries were prepared by immunoSEQ multiplex PCR; TCRdb keeps only in-frame clonotypes and omits some of them. The profile shows several thousand clones, about 63% of them singletons. This clone was counted a single time. Its antigen remains unidentified. Sequenced here: PBMCs, sampled in a trial of ipilimumab plus nivolumab as post-transplant consolidation. This clonotype was sampled from a male donor with multiple myeloma. The chain carries TRBV7-2 and TRBJ2-5, with a possible D match to TRBD1 (6 bases). CDR3 sequence reads: CASSPKTGPGTQYF. CDR3 nucleotides: TGTGCCAGCAGCCCCAAGACAGGTCCCGGGACCCAGTACTTC.